This section outlines one T cell receptor (beta chain) sequence together with its context. Repertoires were generated with immunoSEQ multiplex PCR, while TCRdb's copy carries only in-frame clones and drops some. The sample carries about 39,000 clones, 88% recorded once. The junction had 5 bases not matched to a gene; V was cut back by 3 bases and J by 6 bases. CDR1 and CDR2 (germline): LNHDA, SQIVND (reference sequence). The CDR3 extends over 15 amino acids. This sample was included in a study of T cell changes during pregnancy in multiple sclerosis. The sequence came from a female donor with multiple sclerosis, enrolled in a pregnancy study. The starting material was CD8+ T cells from peripheral blood mononuclear cells, obtained in the first trimester of pregnancy. V and J are TRBV19 and TRBJ2-3; 11 bases agree with TRBD2. The CDR3 region is CASSIPSGGSDTQYF. CDR3 in DNA: TGTGCCAGTAGTATTCCTAGCGGGGGGTCGGATACGCAGTATTTT.